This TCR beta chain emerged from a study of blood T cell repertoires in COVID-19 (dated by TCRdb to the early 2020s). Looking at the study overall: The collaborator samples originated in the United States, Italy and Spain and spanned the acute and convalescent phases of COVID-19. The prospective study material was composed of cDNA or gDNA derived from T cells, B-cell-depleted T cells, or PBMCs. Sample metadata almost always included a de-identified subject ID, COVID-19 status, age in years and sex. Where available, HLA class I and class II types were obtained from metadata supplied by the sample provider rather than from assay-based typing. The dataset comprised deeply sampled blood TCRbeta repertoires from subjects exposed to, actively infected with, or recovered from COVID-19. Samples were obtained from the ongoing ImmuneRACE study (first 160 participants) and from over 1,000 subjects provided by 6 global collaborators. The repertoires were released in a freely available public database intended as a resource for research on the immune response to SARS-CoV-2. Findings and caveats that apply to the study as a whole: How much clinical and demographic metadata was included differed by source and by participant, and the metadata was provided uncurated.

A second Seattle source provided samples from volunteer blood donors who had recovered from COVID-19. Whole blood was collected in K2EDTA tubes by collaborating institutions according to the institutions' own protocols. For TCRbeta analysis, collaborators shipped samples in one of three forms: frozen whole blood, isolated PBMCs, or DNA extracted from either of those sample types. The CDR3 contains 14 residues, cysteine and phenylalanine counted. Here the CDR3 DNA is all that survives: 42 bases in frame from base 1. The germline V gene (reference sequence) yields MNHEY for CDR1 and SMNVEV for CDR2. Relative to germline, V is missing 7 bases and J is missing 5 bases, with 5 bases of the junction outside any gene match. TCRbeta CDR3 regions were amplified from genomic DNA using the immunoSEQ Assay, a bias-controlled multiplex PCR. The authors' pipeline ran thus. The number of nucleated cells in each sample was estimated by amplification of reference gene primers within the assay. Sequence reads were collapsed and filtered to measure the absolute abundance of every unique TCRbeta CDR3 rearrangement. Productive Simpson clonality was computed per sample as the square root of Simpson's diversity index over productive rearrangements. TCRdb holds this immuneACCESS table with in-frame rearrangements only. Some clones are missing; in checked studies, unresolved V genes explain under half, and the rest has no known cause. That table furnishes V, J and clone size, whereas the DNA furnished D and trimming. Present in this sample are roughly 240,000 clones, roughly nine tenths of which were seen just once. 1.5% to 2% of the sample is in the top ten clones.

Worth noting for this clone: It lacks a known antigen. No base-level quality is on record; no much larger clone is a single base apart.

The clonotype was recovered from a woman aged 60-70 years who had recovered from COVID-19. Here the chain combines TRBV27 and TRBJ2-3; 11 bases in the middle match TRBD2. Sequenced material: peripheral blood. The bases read TGTGCCAGCAAGACTAGCGGGGCCCTAGATACGCAGTATTTT. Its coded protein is CASKTSGALDTQYF.